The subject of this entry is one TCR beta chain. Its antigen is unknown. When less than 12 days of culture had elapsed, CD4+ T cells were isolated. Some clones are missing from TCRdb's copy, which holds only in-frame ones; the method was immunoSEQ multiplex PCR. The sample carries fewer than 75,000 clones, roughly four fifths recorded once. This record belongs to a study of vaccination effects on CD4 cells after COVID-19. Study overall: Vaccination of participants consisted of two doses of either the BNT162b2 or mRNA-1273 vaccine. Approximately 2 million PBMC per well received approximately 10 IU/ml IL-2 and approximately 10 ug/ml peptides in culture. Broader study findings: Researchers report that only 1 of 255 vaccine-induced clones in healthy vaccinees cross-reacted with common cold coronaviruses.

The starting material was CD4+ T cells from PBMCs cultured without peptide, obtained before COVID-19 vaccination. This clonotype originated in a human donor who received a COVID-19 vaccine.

CDR3 residues: CATSRKTSGVPITGELFF. The CDR3 DNA reads as TGTGCCACCAGCAGGAAAACTAGCGGGGTTCCTATCACCGGGGAGCTGTTTTTT. This chain joins TRBV15 and TRBJ2-2, with 10 bases aligning to TRBD2. The CDR3 has 18 amino acids. In germline, CDR1 is LNHNV, CDR2 YYDKDF (reference sequence). The junction had 11 bases not matched to a gene; V was cut back by 3 bases and J by 4 bases.